This is a list of T cell receptor beta chains from one sample in a study of T-cell reconstitution after alpha-beta-depleted transplantation in children. Each CDR3 protein gets one entry after TCRdb re-called the PCR reads with MiXCR. The top ten clones hold 2% of a sample with hundreds of thousands of distinct CDR3 sequences, roughly a tenth of them seen once. Sequencing was performed on PBMCs, taken before TCRalphabeta/CD19-depleted stem cell transplant. The receptors shown here come from a child younger than 10 with inherited bone marrow failure, due to receive a stem cell transplant. Both conserved end residues are part of each CDR3. The D gene is left open where the match is weak. Size values are once, few and many counts, or a class for expanded clones, and some rows have none.

many,TRBJ2-5,-,TRBV24-1,TGTGCCACCAGTGACCCCACTACTTCGGGGGAGACCCAGTACTTC,CATSDPTTSGETQYF
-,TRBJ2-4,-,TRBV5-6,TGTGCCAGCAGCCGTACAGGGGAGGTGGCCAAAAACATTCAGTACTTC,CASSRTGEVAKNIQYF
many,TRBJ1-2,TRBD1,TRBV7-2,TGTGCCAGCAGCCCGGATCGACAGGGTGGCTACACCTTC,CASSPDRQGGYTF
few,TRBJ2-7,-,TRBV12-3/TRBV12-4,TGTGCCAGCAGTCACACTCGTAGCGAGCAGTACTTC,CASSHTRSEQYF
many,TRBJ2-1,TRBD2,TRBV15,TGTGCCACCAGCAGAGGGGAGGGAACGGGCCTCGGTAGCTACAATGAGCAGTTCTTC,CATSRGEGTGLGSYNEQFF
many,TRBJ2-7,-,TRBV19,TGTGCCAGCACGGGCGGGGCACACGAGCAGTACTTC,CASTGGAHEQYF
few,TRBJ1-5,-,TRBV20-1,TGCAGTGCGAAAGGCAGGAGCAATCAGCCCCAGCATTTT,CSAKGRSNQPQHF
many,TRBJ2-1,-,TRBV4-3,TGCGCCAGCAGCGGGGCATACAATGAGCAGTTCTTC,CASSGAYNEQFF
many,TRBJ2-7,TRBD2,TRBV4-3,TGCGCCAGCAGCCAAGGGTGGCGGGAGCCCCACGAGCAGTACTTC,CASSQGWREPHEQYF
many,TRBJ2-7,-,TRBV7-9,TGTGCCAGCACCCTCCCTGGGTACGAGCAGTACTTC,CASTLPGYEQYF
many,TRBJ2-1,-,TRBV7-8,TGTGCCAGCAGCTTCAGGACTGAGTACAATGAGCAGTTCTTC,CASSFRTEYNEQFF